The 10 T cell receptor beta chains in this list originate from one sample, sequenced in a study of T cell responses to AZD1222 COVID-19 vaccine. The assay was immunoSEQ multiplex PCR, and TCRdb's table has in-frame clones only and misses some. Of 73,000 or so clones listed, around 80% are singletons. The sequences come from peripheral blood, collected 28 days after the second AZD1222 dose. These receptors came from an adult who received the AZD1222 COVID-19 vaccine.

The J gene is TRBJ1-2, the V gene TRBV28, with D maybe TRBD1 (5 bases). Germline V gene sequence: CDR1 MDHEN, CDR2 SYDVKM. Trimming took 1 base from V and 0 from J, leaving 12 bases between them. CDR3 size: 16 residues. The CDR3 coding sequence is TGTGCCAGCAGTTTATTGGGGCTTCACTCTAACTATGGCTACACCTTC. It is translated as CASSLLGLHSNYGYTF.

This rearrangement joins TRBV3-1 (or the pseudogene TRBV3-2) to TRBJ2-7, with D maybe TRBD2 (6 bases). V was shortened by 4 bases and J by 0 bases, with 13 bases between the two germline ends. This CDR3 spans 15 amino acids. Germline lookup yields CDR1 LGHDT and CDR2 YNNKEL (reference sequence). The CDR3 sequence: CASSLLPGVSYEQYF. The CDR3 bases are TGTGCCAGCAGCCTCCTTCCGGGAGTCTCCTACGAGCAGTACTTC.

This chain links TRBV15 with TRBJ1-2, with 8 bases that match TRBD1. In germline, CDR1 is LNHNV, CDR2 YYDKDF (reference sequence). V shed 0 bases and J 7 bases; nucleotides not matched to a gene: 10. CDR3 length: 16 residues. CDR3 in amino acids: CATSRDGAGGAGGYTF. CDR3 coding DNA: TGTGCCACCAGCAGAGATGGGGCAGGGGGCGCGGGTGGCTACACCTTC.

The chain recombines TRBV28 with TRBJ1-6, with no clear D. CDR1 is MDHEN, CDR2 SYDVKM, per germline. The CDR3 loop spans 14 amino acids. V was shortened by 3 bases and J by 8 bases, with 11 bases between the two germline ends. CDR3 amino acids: CASSLHQRYSPLHF. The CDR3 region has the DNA TGTGCCAGCAGTTTGCACCAGAGGTATTCACCCCTCCACTTT.

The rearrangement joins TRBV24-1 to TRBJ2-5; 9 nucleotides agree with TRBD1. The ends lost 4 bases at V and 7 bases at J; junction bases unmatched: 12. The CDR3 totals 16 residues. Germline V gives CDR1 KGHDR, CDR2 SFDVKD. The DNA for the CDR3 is TGTGCCACCAGTGAAAGCGGACAGGGGAAATTTGTGACCCAGTACTTC. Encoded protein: CATSESGQGKFVTQYF.

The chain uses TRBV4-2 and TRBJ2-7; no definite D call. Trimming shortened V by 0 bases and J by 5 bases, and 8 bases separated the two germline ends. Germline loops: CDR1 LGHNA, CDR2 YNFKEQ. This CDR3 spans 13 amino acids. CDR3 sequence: CASSQDLQDEQYF. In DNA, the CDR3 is TGTGCCAGCAGCCAAGATCTGCAGGACGAGCAGTACTTC.

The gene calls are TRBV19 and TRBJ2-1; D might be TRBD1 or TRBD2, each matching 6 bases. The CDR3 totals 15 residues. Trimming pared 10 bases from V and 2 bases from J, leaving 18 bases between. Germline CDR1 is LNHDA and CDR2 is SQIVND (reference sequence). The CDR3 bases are TGTGCCACCACGAAAGACGGGGGCCCCTACAATGAGCAGTTCTTC. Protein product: CATTKDGGPYNEQFF.

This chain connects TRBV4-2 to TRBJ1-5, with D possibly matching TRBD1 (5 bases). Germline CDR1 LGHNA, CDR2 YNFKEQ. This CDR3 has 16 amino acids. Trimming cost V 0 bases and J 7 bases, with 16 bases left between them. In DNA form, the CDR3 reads TGTGCCAGCAGCCAAGAAAATGTAAGGGGAGGCCAGCCCCAGCATTTT. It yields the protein CASSQENVRGGQPQHF.

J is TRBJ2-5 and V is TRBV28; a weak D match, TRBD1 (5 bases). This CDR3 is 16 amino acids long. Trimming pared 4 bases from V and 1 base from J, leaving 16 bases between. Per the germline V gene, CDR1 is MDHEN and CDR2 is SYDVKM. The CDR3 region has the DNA TGTGCCAGCAGTTCTCCCACTTCAGGGATCCAAGAGACCCAGTACTTC. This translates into CASSSPTSGIQETQYF.

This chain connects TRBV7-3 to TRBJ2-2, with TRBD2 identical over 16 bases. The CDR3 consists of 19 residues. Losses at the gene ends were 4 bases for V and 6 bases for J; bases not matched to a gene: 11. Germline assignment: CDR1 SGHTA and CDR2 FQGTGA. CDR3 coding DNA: TGTGCCAGCAGCTCGGGACTAGCGGGAGGGCCGGGAGGCGCCGGGGAGCTGTTTTTT. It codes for CASSSGLAGGPGGAGELFF.